This T cell receptor beta chain was identified during a study of a mutant IDH1 vaccine in newly diagnosed glioma. Study-wide context: Earlier therapy was either radiotherapy, temozolomide, or both, and most got both.

Clones were sequenced by immunoSEQ multiplex PCR, and TCRdb holds only the in-frame ones, with some missing. The sample lists 45,000 to 65,000 clones, roughly 80% occurring once. Time point described: baseline, week 1 (first vaccination visit). Described treatment: pre-vaccination baseline after standard-of-care therapy. This CDR3 region has 13 residues. Trimming pared 0 bases from V and 5 bases from J, leaving 8 bases between. Germline lookup yields CDR1 PRHDT and CDR2 FYEKMQ (reference sequence). The input for sequencing was PBMCs, taken from a glioma patient treated with radiotherapy, temozolomide or both. This TCR came from a man between 18 and 35 years old with glioma. The V gene is TRBV13, the J gene TRBJ2-7; perhaps TRBD1 as D (6 bases). This chain's CDR3 is CASSLGDRHEQYF. CDR3 DNA sequence: TGTGCCAGCAGCTTAGGGGACAGACACGAGCAGTACTTC.